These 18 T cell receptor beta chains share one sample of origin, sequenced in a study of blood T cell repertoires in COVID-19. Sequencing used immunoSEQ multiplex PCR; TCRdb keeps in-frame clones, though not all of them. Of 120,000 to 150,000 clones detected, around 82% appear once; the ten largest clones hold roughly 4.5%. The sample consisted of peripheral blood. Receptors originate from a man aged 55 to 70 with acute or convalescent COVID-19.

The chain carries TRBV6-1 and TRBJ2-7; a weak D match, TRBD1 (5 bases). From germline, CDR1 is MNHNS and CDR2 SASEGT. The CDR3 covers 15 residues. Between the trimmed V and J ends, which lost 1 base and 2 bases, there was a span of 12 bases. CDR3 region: CASSEGRTRTYEQYF. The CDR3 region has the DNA TGTGCCAGCAGTGAAGGCCGGACACGCACCTACGAGCAGTACTTC.

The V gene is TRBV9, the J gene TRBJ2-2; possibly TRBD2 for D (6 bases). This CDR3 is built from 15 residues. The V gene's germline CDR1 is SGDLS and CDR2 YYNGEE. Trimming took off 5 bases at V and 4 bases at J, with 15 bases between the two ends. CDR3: CASRPAGTSTGELFF. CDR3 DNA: TGTGCCAGCAGACCCGCGGGAACGAGCACCGGGGAGCTGTTTTTT.

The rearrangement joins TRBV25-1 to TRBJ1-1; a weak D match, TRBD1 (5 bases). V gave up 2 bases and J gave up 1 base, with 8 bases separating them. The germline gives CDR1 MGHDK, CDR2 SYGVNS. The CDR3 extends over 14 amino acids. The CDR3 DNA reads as TGTGCCAGCAGTGAAGACAGATGGAACACTGAAGCTTTCTTT. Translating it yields CASSEDRWNTEAFF. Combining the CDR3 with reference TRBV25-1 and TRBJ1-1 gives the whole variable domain EADIYQTPRYLVIGTGKKITLECSQTMGHDKMYWYQQDPGMELHLIHYSYGVNSTEKGDLSSESTVSRIRTEHFPLTLESARPSHTSQYLCASSEDRWNTEAFFGQGTRLTVV.

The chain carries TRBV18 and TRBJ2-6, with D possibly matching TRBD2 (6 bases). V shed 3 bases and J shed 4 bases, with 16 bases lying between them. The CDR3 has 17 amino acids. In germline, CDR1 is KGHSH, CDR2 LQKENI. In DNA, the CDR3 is TGTGCCAGCTCACCGGAGGGCCCTTCATCAGGGGCCAACGTCCTGACTTTC. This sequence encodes CASSPEGPSSGANVLTF.

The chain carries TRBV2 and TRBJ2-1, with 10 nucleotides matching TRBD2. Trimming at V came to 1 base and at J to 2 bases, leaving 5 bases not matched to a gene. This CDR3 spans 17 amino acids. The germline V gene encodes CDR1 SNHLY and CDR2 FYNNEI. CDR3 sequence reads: CASSEGPSGSTYNEQFF. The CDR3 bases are TGTGCCAGCAGTGAAGGGCCTAGCGGGAGCACCTACAATGAGCAGTTCTTC.

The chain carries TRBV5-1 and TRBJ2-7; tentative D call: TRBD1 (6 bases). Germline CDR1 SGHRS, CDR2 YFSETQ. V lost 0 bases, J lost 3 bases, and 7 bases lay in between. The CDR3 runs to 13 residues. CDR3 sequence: CASSLGQDYEQYF. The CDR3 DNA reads TGCGCCAGCAGCTTGGGACAGGACTACGAGCAGTACTTC.

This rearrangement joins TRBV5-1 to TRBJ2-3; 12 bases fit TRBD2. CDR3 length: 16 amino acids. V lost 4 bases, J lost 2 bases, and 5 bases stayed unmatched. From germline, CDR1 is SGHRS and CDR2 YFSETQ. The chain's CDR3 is CASSAGLAGFTDTQYF. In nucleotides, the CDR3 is TGCGCCAGCAGCGCGGGACTAGCGGGTTTCACAGATACGCAGTATTTT.

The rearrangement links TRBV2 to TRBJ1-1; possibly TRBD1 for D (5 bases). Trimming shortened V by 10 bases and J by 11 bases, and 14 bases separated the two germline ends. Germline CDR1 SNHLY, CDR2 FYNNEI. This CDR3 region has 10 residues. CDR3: CAIRTSGAFF. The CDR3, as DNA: TGTGCCATCCGGACAAGCGGGGCTTTCTTT.

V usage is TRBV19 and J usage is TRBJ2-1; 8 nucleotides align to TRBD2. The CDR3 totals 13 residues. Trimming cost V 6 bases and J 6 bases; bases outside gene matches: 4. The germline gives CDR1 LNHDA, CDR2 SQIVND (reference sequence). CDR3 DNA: TGTGCCAGTAGCGGGAGGGCCATCAATGAGCAGTTCTTC. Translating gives CASSGRAINEQFF.

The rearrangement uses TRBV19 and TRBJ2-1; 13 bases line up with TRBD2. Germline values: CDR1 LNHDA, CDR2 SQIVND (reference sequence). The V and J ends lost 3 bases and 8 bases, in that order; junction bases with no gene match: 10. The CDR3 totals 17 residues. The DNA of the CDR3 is TGTGCCAGTAGTATCGGGACTAGCGGGACCCCTATCGATGAGCAGTTCTTC. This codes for CASSIGTSGTPIDEQFF.

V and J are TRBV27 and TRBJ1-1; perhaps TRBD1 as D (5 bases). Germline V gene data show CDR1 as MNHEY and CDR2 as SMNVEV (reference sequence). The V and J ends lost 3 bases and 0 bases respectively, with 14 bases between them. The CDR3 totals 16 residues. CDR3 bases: TGTGCCAGCAGTTTGGTAGGGACTCCCATGAACACTGAAGCTTTCTTT. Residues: CASSLVGTPMNTEAFF.

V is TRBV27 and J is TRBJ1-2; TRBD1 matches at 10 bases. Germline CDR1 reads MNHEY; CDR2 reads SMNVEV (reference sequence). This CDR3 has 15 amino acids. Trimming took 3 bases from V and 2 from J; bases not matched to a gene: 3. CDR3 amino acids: CASSLTGGGNYGYTF. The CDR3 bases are TGTGCCAGCAGTTTGACAGGGGGCGGAAACTATGGCTACACCTTC.

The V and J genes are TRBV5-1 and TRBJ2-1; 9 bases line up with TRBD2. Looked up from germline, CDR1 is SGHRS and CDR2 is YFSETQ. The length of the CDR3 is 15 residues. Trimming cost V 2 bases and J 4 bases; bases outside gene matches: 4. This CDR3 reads CASSFSGSPYNEQFF. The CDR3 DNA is TGCGCCAGCAGCTTTAGCGGGAGTCCTTACAATGAGCAGTTCTTC.

In nucleotides, the CDR3 is TGTGCCAGCAGCTCGAGGGCGATCCAAGAGACCCAGTACTTC. It encodes CASSSRAIQETQYF. This chain joins TRBV7-9 and TRBJ2-5; possible D gene TRBD2, 5 bases. The CDR3 has 14 residues. From germline, CDR1 is SEHNR and CDR2 FQNEAQ (reference sequence). Trimming took off 4 bases at V and 1 base at J, with 10 bases between the two ends.

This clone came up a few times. In DNA, the CDR3 is TGTGCCAGCAGTTTACAGGCGGGAGGGGGTAATGAGCAGTTCTTC. It codes for CASSLQAGGGNEQFF. J is TRBJ2-1 and V is TRBV28; 9 bases are a match to TRBD2. V was clipped by 2 bases and J by 7 bases; unmatched bases: 6. Germline V gene lookup returns CDR1 MDHEN and CDR2 SYDVKM. The CDR3 runs to 15 residues.

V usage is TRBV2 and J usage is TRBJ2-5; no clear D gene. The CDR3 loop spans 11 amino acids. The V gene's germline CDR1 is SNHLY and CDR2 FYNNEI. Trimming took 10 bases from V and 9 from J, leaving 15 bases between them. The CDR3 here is CATRRPLAQYF. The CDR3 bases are TGTGCCACTAGACGACCCCTGGCCCAGTACTTC.

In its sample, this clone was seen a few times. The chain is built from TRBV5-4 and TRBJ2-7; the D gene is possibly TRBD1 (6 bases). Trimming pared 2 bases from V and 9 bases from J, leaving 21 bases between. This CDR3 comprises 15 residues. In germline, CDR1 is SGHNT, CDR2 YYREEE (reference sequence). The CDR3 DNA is TGTGCCAGCAGCTTCTTTTTGACAGGCCAGGCGGGGCAGTACTTC. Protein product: CASSFFLTGQAGQYF.

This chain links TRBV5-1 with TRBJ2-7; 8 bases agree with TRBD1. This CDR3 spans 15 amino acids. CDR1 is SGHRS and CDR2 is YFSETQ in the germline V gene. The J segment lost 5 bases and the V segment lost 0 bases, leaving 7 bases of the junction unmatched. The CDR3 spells CASSLGGTGPDEQYF. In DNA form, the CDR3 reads TGCGCCAGCAGCTTGGGAGGGACAGGACCGGACGAGCAGTACTTC.